This TCR beta chain emerged from a study of blood T cell repertoires in COVID-19. About the research overall: Both acute and convalescent COVID-19 samples were obtained from the United States, Italy and Spain. T cells, B-cell-depleted T cells, or PBMCs provided the cDNA or gDNA that served as material.

TCRdb's table, derived via immunoSEQ multiplex PCR, lists solely in-frame clones and lacks some. Here the sample spans some 340,000 clones, roughly 85% being singletons. The CDR3 loop spans 17 amino acids. After removal of 7 bases from V and 5 bases from J, the junction contained 13 bases not matched to a gene. Per the germline V gene, CDR1 is SNHLY and CDR2 is FYNNEI. The origin of this receptor is a young woman with acute or convalescent COVID-19. The chain recombines TRBV2 with TRBJ2-1, with 11 positions matching TRBD2. Sequencing was performed on peripheral blood. DNA of the CDR3: TGTGCCAGCATCGGTGGTCTACTAGCGGGGGAAGACAATGAGCAGTTCTTC. It specifies CASIGGLLAGEDNEQFF.